A single sample is the source of the 13 T cell receptor beta chains below, sequenced in a study of T cells after yellow fever vaccination. In TCRdb, the 5' RACE reads were re-called with MiXCR into one record per CDR3 protein. The sample has about 240,000 distinct CDR3 sequences, 6.9% seen once. Specimen: CD4+ T cells sorted from PBMCs, collected 15 days after the yellow fever booster vaccination. The receptors derive from a man aged 30 to 45 who received the YFV17D yellow fever vaccine.

The genes are TRBV7-2 and TRBJ1-2, with unresolved D. Deletions cut 0 bases from V and 4 bases from J, with 6 bases between. The CDR3 is 13 residues long. Germline V gene sequence: CDR1 SGHTA, CDR2 FQGNSA. The CDR3 region is CASSLAASYGYTF. In nucleotides, the CDR3 is TGTGCCAGCAGCTTAGCCGCCTCCTATGGCTACACCTTC. The complete variable domain, with remaining parts taken from reference TRBV7-2 and TRBJ1-2, reads GAGVSQSPSNKVTEKGKDVELRCDPISGHTALYWYRQSLGQGLEFLIYFQGNSAPDKSGLPSDRFSAERTGGSVSTLTIQRTQQEDSAVYLCASSLAASYGYTFGSGTRLTVV.

This clonotype was seen ten or more times. This sequence joins TRBV29-1 and TRBJ1-2, with D uncertain. Germline V gene sequence: CDR1 SQVTM, CDR2 ANQGSEA. The CDR3 totals 10 residues. Trimming shortened V by 5 bases and J by 8 bases, and 9 bases separated the two germline ends. The CDR3 sequence is CSVFEGGYTF. DNA for the CDR3: TGCAGCGTTTTCGAAGGCGGCTACACCTTC.

The chain links TRBV4-2 to TRBJ1-2; D may be TRBD1 (5 bases). The CDR3 contains 13 residues. Germline CDR1 LGHNA, CDR2 YNFKEQ. The germline V and J ends were trimmed by 0 bases and 8 bases, with 10 bases remaining between them. The CDR3 sequence: CASSQDREGGYTF. The CDR3, as DNA: TGTGCCAGCAGCCAAGACAGGGAGGGCGGCTACACCTTC.

On this clonotype itself: This may stem from a read error, because a much larger clone lies one nucleotide away. The rearrangement joins TRBV15 to TRBJ2-7; 7 nucleotides agree with TRBD1. Germline CDR1 and CDR2: LNHNV and YYDKDF (reference sequence). V was pared by 3 bases and J by 3 bases, with 14 bases of the junction left unmatched. The length of the CDR3 is 17 residues. CDR3 bases: TGTGCCACCAGCAGGGACTGGTCCGGGACAGAGATCTACGAGCAGTACTTC. Translation: CATSRDWSGTEIYEQYF.

The J gene is TRBJ2-3, the V gene TRBV11-2; 12 bases map to TRBD2. The V gene end was trimmed by 5 bases and the J gene end by 9 bases; junction bases not matched to a gene: 6. Germline V gene lookup returns CDR1 SGHAT and CDR2 FQNNGV. The CDR3 runs to 14 residues. CDR3 sequence: CASSDTSGRITQYF. The CDR3 nucleotides are TGTGCCAGCAGCGACACTAGCGGGAGGATCACGCAGTATTTT.

Only a few counts were recorded for this clonotype. V usage is TRBV2 and J usage is TRBJ1-5; D is ambiguous. CDR1 and CDR2 from the germline V gene are SNHLY and FYNNEI. This CDR3 spans 14 amino acids. The ends were cut back, 1 base at V and 6 bases at J, with 10 bases in the middle. CDR3 coding DNA: TGTGCCAGCAGTGAAGGAAGGTTGATTCAGCCCCAGCATTTT. Protein: CASSEGRLIQPQHF. The whole variable domain, filled in from reference TRBV2 and TRBJ1-5, reads EPEVTQTPSHQVTQMGQEVILRCVPISNHLYFYWYRQILGQKVEFLVSFYNNEISEKSEIFDDQFSVERPDGSNFTLKIRSTKLEDSAMYFCASSEGRLIQPQHFGDGTRLSIL.

The chain uses TRBV20-1 and TRBJ2-1; the D gene is possibly TRBD1 (6 bases). Deletions cut 6 bases from V and 9 bases from J, with 24 bases between. Germline lookup yields CDR1 DFQATT and CDR2 SNEGSKA (reference sequence). The CDR3 is 15 amino acids. The CDR3 is CSAQRAGAFNSEQFF. The DNA for the CDR3 is TGCAGTGCGCAGAGGGCAGGGGCGTTTAACAGTGAGCAGTTCTTC.

This clonotype occurred many times. The rearrangement links TRBV7-9 to TRBJ2-1, with 7 bases aligning to TRBD2. Germline V lookup: CDR1 SEHNR, CDR2 FQNEAQ (reference sequence). The CDR3 is 17 amino acids. Trimming removed 1 base from V and 9 bases from J; junction bases left unmatched: 15. The CDR3 loop reads CASSLVSGLHIAGEQFF. In DNA, the CDR3 is TGTGCCAGCAGCTTAGTGTCAGGACTTCACATAGCGGGTGAGCAGTTCTTC.

This chain connects TRBV7-6 to TRBJ2-1; the D gene is possibly TRBD2 (5 bases). The CDR3 runs to 16 residues. Trimming pared 1 base from V and 2 bases from J, leaving 12 bases between. Germline CDR1 is SGHVS and CDR2 is FNYEAQ. The CDR3 nucleotides are TGTGCCAGCAGCTTAGGGGCGGGTTTCACCTACAATGAGCAGTTCTTC. This translates into CASSLGAGFTYNEQFF.

The rearrangement joins TRBV4-3 to TRBJ2-3; 13 positions match TRBD2. This CDR3 has 15 amino acids. The germline CDR1 and CDR2 sequences are LGHNA and YSLEER. V was pared by 2 bases and J by 4 bases, with 0 bases of the junction left unmatched. The CDR3 is CASSQTSGRADTQYF. DNA for the CDR3: TGCGCCAGCAGCCAAACTAGCGGGAGGGCAGATACGCAGTATTTT.

This clonotype has more than one count but fewer than ten. The chain is built from TRBV20-1 and TRBJ2-3; 9 bases fit TRBD2. Germline V CDR1 and CDR2: DFQATT, SNEGSKA (reference sequence). The CDR3 length is 15 residues. Trimming at V came to 0 bases and at J to 6 bases, leaving 7 bases not matched to a gene. The CDR3 DNA reads TGCAGTGCTAGAGATGGGACTAGCTCCACGGATACGCAGTATTTT. It specifies CSARDGTSSTDTQYF.

CDR3 in amino acids: CATSRYRGQTDTQYF. The CDR3 DNA follows: TGTGCCACCAGCAGATACAGGGGGCAGACAGATACGCAGTATTTT. This chain uses TRBV15 with TRBJ2-3, with TRBD1 matching over 9 bases. Germline V CDR1 and CDR2: LNHNV, YYDKDF (reference sequence). The CDR3 consists of 15 residues. V trimming: 2 bases; J trimming: 3 bases; junction bases outside the gene matches: 3.

This chain links TRBV10-3 with TRBJ2-1, with 10 bases lining up with TRBD2. Germline V gene sequence: CDR1 ENHRY, CDR2 SYGVKD. With V trimmed by 2 bases and J by 8 bases, 15 bases remained unmatched. The CDR3 is 18 residues long. CDR3 DNA: TGTGCCATCAGTGAGCCAGCGGGAGGGCGGGCTCGGGTGGATGAGCAGTTCTTC. It is translated as CAISEPAGGRARVDEQFF.